The clone carrying this T cell receptor (beta chain) occurred a few times. Antigen specificity is unknown. This entry is derived from a study of CD8+ T cells in alopecia areata. Study-level points and caveats: Scalp sample sequencing also detects resident alphabeta T cells of normal skin. Possibly as an HLA-related effect, TCR sharing across patients appeared less clear than in mice. Across lesional scalp, and particularly alopecia totalis/universalis, clonality surpassed that of normal scalp.

Extracted RNA was reverse transcribed into cDNA, the sequencing template. Profiled with immunoSEQ multiplex PCR; TCRdb holds only in-frame clones, not every one. The data contain under 250,000 clones, around 50% of them seen just once; the ten biggest clones take up nearly 5%. This clonotype was sampled from a human donor in good health. Sequenced material: CD8+ T cells sorted from blood.

The CDR3 protein is CASILGGWADPYYEQYF. DNA for the CDR3: TGCGCCAGCATTCTAGGTGGTTGGGCAGACCCTTACTACGAGCAGTACTTC. V is TRBV23-1 and J is TRBJ2-7; no definite D call. TRBV23-1 is assigned to the ORF class and has an uncertain function. CDR3 length: 17 amino acids. Trimming cost V 7 bases and J 3 bases, with 25 bases left between them.